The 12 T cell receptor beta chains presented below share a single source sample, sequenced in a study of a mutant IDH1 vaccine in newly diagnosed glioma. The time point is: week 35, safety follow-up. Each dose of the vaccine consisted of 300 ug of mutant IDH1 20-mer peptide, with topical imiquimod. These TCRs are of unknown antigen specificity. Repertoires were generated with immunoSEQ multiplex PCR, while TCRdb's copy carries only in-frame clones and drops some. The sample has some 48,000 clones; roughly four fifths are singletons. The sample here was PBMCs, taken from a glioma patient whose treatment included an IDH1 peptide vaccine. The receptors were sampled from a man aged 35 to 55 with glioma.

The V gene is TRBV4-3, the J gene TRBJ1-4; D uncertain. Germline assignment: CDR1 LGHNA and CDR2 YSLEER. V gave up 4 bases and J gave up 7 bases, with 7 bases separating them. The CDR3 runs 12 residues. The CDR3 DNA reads TGCGCCAGCAGCCTTTGGGGTGAAAAACTGTTTTTT. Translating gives CASSLWGEKLFF.

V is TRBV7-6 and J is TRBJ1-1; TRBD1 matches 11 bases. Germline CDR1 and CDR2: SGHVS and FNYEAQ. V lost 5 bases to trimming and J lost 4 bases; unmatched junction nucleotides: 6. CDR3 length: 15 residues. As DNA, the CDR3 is TGTGCCAGCAGCCCAACGGGGACAGGGGGCACTGAAGCTTTCTTT. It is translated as CASSPTGTGGTEAFF.

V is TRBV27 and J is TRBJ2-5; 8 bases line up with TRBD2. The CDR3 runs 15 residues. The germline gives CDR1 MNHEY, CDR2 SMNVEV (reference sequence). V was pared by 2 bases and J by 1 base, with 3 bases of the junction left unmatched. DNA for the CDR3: TGTGCCAGCAGTTTAAGGACTAGCCCCCAAGAGACCCAGTACTTC. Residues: CASSLRTSPQETQYF.

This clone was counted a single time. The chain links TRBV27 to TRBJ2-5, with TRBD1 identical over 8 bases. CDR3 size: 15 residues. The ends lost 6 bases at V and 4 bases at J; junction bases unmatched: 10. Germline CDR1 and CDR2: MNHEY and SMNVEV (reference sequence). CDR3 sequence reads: CASSTTLTGGETQYF. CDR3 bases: TGTGCCAGCAGCACCACCCTAACAGGGGGAGAGACCCAGTACTTC.

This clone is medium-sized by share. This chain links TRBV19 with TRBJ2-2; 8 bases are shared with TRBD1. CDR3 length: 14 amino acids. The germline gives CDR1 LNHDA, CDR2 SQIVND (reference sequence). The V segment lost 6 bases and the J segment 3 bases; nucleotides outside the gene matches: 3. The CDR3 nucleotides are TGTGCCAGTAGGAAACAGGGGGACACCGGGGAGCTGTTTTTT. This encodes CASRKQGDTGELFF.

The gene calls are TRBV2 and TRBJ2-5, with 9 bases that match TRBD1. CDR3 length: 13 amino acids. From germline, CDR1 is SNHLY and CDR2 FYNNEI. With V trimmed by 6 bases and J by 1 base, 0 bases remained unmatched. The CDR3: CASRQGAQETQYF. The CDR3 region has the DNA TGTGCCAGCAGACAGGGGGCCCAAGAGACCCAGTACTTC.

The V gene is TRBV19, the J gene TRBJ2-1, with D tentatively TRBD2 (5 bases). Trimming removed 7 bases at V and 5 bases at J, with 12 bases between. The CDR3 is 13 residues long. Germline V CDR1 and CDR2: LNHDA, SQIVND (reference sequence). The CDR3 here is CASMVEGNNEQFF. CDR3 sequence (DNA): TGTGCCAGTATGGTCGAGGGCAACAATGAGCAGTTCTTC.

DNA of the CDR3: TGTGCCAGCAGTTTCGGGGGCTCCTACGAGCAGTACTTC. Amino acids: CASSFGGSYEQYF. The chain is built from TRBV27 and TRBJ2-7, with D possibly matching TRBD2 (6 bases). CDR3 size: 13 residues. V gave up 3 bases and J gave up 0 bases, with 6 bases separating them. Germline V gene data show CDR1 as MNHEY and CDR2 as SMNVEV (reference sequence).

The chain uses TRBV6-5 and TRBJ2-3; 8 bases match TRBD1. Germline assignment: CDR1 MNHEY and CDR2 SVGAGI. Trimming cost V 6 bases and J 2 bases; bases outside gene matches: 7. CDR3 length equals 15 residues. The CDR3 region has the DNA TGTGCCAGCAGCTTACAGGACAGGGCCACAGATACGCAGTATTTT. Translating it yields CASSLQDRATDTQYF.

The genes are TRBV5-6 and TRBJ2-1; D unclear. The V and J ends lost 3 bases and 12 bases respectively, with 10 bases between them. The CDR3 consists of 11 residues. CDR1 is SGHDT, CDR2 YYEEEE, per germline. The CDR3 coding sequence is TGTGCCAGCAGCTCCCCGCGCGGGCAGTTCTTC. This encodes CASSSPRGQFF.

This chain's CDR3 is CATSREHRGYTF. The CDR3 nucleotides read TGTGCCACCAGCAGAGAACACAGAGGCTACACCTTC. The V gene is TRBV15, the J gene TRBJ1-2, with unresolved D. The V gene's germline CDR1 is LNHNV and CDR2 YYDKDF (reference sequence). The CDR3 totals 12 residues. V gave up 0 bases and J gave up 8 bases, with 7 bases separating them.

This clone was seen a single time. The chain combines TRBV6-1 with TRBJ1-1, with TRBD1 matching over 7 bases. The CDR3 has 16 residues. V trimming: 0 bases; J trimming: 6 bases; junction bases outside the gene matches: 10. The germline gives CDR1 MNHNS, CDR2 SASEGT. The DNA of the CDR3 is TGTGCCAGCAGTGAAGCGATAACCAGGACAGGCGCTGAAGCTTTCTTT. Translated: CASSEAITRTGAEAFF.